This T cell receptor (beta chain) was found in a study of CD8+ T cells in alopecia areata. After isolation, RNA underwent reverse transcription to generate cDNA as the sequencing template. Method: immunoSEQ multiplex PCR; TCRdb's copy keeps in-frame clones and lacks some. The data contain roughly 200,000 clones, roughly 50% of them seen just once; the ten biggest clones take up over 4%. The CDR3 contains 19 residues. The germline CDR1 and CDR2 sequences are MNHEY and SMNVEV (reference sequence). Trimming pared 5 bases from V and 0 bases from J, leaving 26 bases between. Isolation of CD4+ and CD8+ T cells from PBMCs was achieved by sorting.

The TCR was taken from a human donor in good health. Input material: CD8+ T cells sorted from blood. The chain joins TRBV27 to TRBJ2-7, with D possibly matching TRBD1 (6 bases). DNA for the CDR3: TGTGCCAGCAGTCGACCCGTGGTAGAGTCAGGGGTCCTCTCCTACGAGCAGTACTTC. This gives the protein CASSRPVVESGVLSYEQYF.